This entry describes one T cell receptor (beta chain). The antigen remains undetermined. Genomic DNA was employed as the template in profiling TCR beta VDJ and CDR3. TCRdb reanalysed the reads using MiXCR and keeps one entry per CDR3 protein. The sample shows hundreds of thousands of distinct CDR3 sequences, around 30% of them seen only once. Germline V gene data show CDR1 as LNHDA and CDR2 as SQIVND (reference sequence). CDR3 length equals 12 residues. Deletions cut 2 bases from V and 10 bases from J, with 9 bases between. This record comes from a study of CD8+CD57+ T cells in acquired aplastic anemia. Study context: The mean DNA yield obtained from sorted CD4+ and CD8+ cells came to 3.2 ug. Study-wide points: Patients and controls shared 25 to 35 CD8+ CDR3 sequences, highly expressed in patients. Patients and healthy controls showed no significant CD8+ Simpson's diversity difference.

Patients who underwent sequencing had shown CD8+CD57+ cell expansion by flow cytometry. No therapy was given to patients before blood sampling. This sequence originates from a human donor with aplastic anemia. The source material was sorted CD4+, CD8+, or CD8+CD57+ T cells (not recorded which) from PBMCs. The chain recombines TRBV19 with TRBJ2-1, with TRBD2 as a possible D gene (5 bases). CDR3 DNA sequence: TGTGCCAGTAGTATACGACTACAAGAGCAGTTCTTC. As protein: CASSIRLQEQFF.